Described below is a single TCR beta chain sequence and its context. This record comes from a study of shared clonotypes between healthy human individuals. Study information: Three plates were used per donor for CD4 naive, three for CD4 memory, two for CD8 naive and one for CD8 memory.

Over several immunoSEQ plates, each subset's genomic DNA was distributed in even portions. As originally analysed: Filtering differed for immunoSEQ, which gave only junction sequences without quality scores. Measured with immunoSEQ multiplex PCR; TCRdb has only the in-frame clones, and not every one. The V and J calls and clone size were taken over from that table, and D and trimming were inferred from the DNA. This sample has roughly 1 million clones, with about 75% found just once. A CD45RA+ naive subset and a CD45RA-negative memory subset were split from CD4+ cells. V was shortened by 3 bases and J by 5 bases, with 16 bases between the two germline ends. CDR1 is KGHSH, CDR2 LQKENI, per germline. The CDR3 loop spans 15 amino acids.

This clonotype originated in a man between 18 and 29 years old in good health. The sample taken for sequencing was memory CD4+ T cells sorted from blood. The subset: CD45RA-negative fraction. The chain recombines TRBV18 with TRBJ1-1; a weak D match, TRBD1 (5 bases). The CDR3 is CASSPSGGGRTEAFF. The CDR3 bases are TGTGCCAGCTCACCTAGCGGGGGGGGAAGGACTGAAGCTTTCTTT.